This TCR beta chain was obtained from a study of T cells in Graves' hyperthyroidism and ophthalmopathy. This CDR3 contains 13 residues. V dropped 0 bases and J dropped 4 bases, with 4 bases sitting between them. Germline V gene lookup returns CDR1 MGHRA and CDR2 YSYEKL. Authors of the study amplified TCR beta CDR3 regions from RNA transcripts. With the HTBI primer set, the TCR CDR3 went through a first round of RT-PCR. TCRdb re-called the multiplex PCR reads through MiXCR, storing one row per CDR3 protein. The sample consists of a few hundred thousand distinct CDR3 sequences, roughly 13% of them appearing once. This clonotype has ten or more counts.

The clonotype was recovered from a woman between 25 and 40 years old with Graves' hyperthyroidism that later progressed to Graves' ophthalmopathy. The V gene is TRBV4-1, the J gene TRBJ2-1; D ambiguous. The specimen sequenced was blood. CDR3 nucleotides: TGCGCCAGCAGCCAAGAGCCTTACAATGAGCAGTTCTTC. This translates into CASSQEPYNEQFF.